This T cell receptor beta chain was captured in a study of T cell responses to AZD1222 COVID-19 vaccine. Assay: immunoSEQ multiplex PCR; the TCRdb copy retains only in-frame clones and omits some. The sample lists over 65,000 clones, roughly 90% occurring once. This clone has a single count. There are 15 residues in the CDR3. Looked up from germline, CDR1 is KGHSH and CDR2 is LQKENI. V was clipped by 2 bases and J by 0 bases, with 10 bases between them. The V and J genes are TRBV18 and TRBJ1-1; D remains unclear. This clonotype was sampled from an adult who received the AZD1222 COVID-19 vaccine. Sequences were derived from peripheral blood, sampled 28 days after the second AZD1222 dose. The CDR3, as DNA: TGTGCCAGCTCACCAATCGAGGGTATGAACACTGAAGCTTTCTTT. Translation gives CASSPIEGMNTEAFF.